This T cell receptor beta chain derives from a study of CD8+ T cells in alopecia areata. General study findings and limits: In patients, TCRs were shared less clearly than in mice, and HLA may possibly be involved. Affected lesional scalp, above all in alopecia totalis/universalis, was more clonal than normal scalp.

Note on this clone: Its antigen is still unknown.

Treatment: oral pan-JAK inhibitor, 5-10 mg twice daily. Peripheral blood samples and lesional scalp punch biopsies were obtained from alopecia areata patients. As the sequencing template, cDNA was produced by extracting RNA and reverse transcribing it. The data were produced by immunoSEQ multiplex PCR, yet TCRdb's version contains in-frame clones alone and is incomplete. The repertoire holds around 270,000 clones, with over 45% as singletons. Per germline, CDR1 ENHRY and CDR2 SYGVKD. There are 16 residues in the CDR3. V was shortened by 2 bases and J by 4 bases, with 15 bases between the two germline ends.

This clonotype was obtained from a human donor with alopecia areata. This specimen consisted of CD4+ T cells sorted from blood, obtained at week 24, from a patient treated with tofacitinib. The rearrangement joins TRBV10-3 to TRBJ1-3; D might be TRBD1 (5 bases). As DNA, the CDR3 is TGTGCCATCAGTGAGACGGCCGGGGCCTCGGGAAACACCATATATTTT. This encodes CAISETAGASGNTIYF.